The T cell receptor beta chain described here comes from a study of T cell repertoires in aging, cancer and after chemotherapy. A mixed TRB-A/B primer pool amplified rearranged TRB by multiplex touch-down PCR. MiXCR was run by TCRdb on the multiplex PCR reads, yielding one entry per CDR3 protein. The sample consists of nearly 11,000 distinct CDR3 sequences, just under 30% of them appearing once. Amplification of TCR beta used genomic DNA extracted from peripheral blood. CDR3 length: 18 residues. Unmatched junction bases numbered 14, after V lost 5 bases and J lost 7 bases. J is TRBJ2-2 and V is TRBV12-3 or TRBV12-4, with TRBD2 matching over 12 bases. This clonotype originated in a human donor in good health. Sequencing was done on a sample of blood. In DNA form, the CDR3 reads TGTGCCAGCAGTATCGGACTAGCGGGGTTAAATCCCAACGGGGAGCTGTTTTTT. Its translation: CASSIGLAGLNPNGELFF.